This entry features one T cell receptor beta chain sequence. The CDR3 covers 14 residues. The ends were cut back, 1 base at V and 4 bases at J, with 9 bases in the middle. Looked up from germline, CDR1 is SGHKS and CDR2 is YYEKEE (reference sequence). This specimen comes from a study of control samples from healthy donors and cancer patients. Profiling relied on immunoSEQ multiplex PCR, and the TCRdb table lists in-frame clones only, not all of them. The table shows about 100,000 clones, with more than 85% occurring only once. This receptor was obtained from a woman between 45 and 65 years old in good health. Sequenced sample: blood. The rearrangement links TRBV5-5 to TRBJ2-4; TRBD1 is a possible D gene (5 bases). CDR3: CASSLISGKNIQYF. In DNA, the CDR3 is TGTGCCAGCAGCTTGATTTCAGGGAAAAACATTCAGTACTTC. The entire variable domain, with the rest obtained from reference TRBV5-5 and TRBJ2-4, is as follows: DAGVTQSPTHLIKTRGQQVTLRCSPISGHKSVSWYQQVLGQGPQFIFQYYEKEERGRGNFPDRFSARQFPNYSSELNVNALLLGDSALYLCASSLISGKNIQYFGAGTRLSVL.